Only a few counts were recorded for the clone carrying this T cell receptor (beta chain). The data were taken from a study of identical twins. One entry per CDR3 protein, called by TCRdb with MiXCR from the 5' RACE reads. The table lists 500,000 to 600,000 distinct CDR3 sequences, less than 25% of them singletons, with roughly 0.9% in the top ten. This same sample was also taken into another study, of T cells expressing NK-cell markers. That study adds: Also leading the CD3+CD56-NKG2C+ fraction in a handful of donors were these clonotypes.

The material sequenced was CD4+ T cells sorted from blood. The clonotype was recovered from a woman aged 18-29 years in good health.

DNA for the CDR3: TGTGCCATCACTGGAACAGGGGATTCCGAGCAGTACTTC. It yields the protein CAITGTGDSEQYF. V is TRBV10-3 and J is TRBJ2-7; TRBD1 matches 7 bases. CDR1 is ENHRY and CDR2 is SYGVKD in the germline V gene. This CDR3 region has 13 residues. V was clipped by 7 bases and J by 6 bases; unmatched bases: 9.